This TCR beta chain derives from a study of blood T cell repertoires in COVID-19. As processed by the authors: It was from reference gene primer amplification that nucleated cell counts were estimated. Assay used: immunoSEQ multiplex PCR; TCRdb lists only in-frame clones, some missing. The DNA was the basis for D and trimming; V, J and clone size are from that table. The profile covers approximately 100,000 clones, with over 55% appearing a single time and around 0.92% taken by the ten largest. This CDR3 has 13 residues. The V gene lost 3 bases and the J gene lost 5 bases, with 7 bases spanning the gap. CDR1 KGHDR and CDR2 SFDVKD come from the germline V gene.

The chain employs TRBV24-1 and TRBJ1-3; D is uncertain. Sequencing was performed on peripheral blood. This TCR was sampled from a human donor with acute or convalescent COVID-19. The donor label of this sample is uncertain. The CDR3 loop reads CATSDPNRNTIYF. The CDR3 DNA reads as TGTGCCACCAGTGATCCTAATAGAAACACCATATATTTT.